This T cell receptor beta chain emerged from a study of T cells in localized non-small cell lung cancer (dated by TCRdb to 2018 to 2021). Notes on the research overall: Comparing tumors with uninvolved tumor-adjacent lungs, the study looked at the T cell repertoires of 200 to 250 patients with early-stage NSCLC. All 240 or so NSCLC patients in the cohort were treatment-naive and had localized lung tumors that were resected. Of the NSCLC patients, fewer than 150 were male and 107 were female, and the mean age was roughly 61 years. Overall study outcomes, separate from this receptor: Because multi-region tumor sequencing was not performed, intratumor heterogeneity could not be ruled out. A median of 57 of the top 100 tumor clones were detected in paired uninvolved adjacent lung, and approximately 28 of these tumor clones were also found among the top 100 clones of the paired uninvolved adjacent lung. Because of the exploratory design, TCR variables were selected using unadjusted p-values without false-discovery rate correction. Higher blood T cell density associated with longer overall survival, while higher adjacent-lung clonality associated with shorter survival. Uninvolved tumor-adjacent lung showed the highest T cell clonality, higher than tumor, which suggests more focused antigenic responses in the adjacent lung.

This clone showed up just a few times. Which antigen it targets is not known. One base away there is no much larger clone; base qualities are not given. CDR3 length: 16 amino acids, cysteine to phenylalanine. This entry keeps only the CDR3 DNA: 48 bases, framed from base 1. Based on the germline V gene (reference sequence), the CDR1 and CDR2 sequences are GTSNPN and SVGIG. Trimming removed 2 bases from V and 2 bases from J, leaving 13 bases between the germline ends. The immunoSEQ Assay was used to sequence TCR beta CDR3 regions from DNA. On the study's bioinformatics: To compute T cell density, TCR beta template counts were normalized to usable DNA, which was estimated by amplifying housekeeping genes. The preseqR package was used to estimate richness by extrapolating to 400,000 templates for PBMC samples and to 120,000 templates for tissue samples. Clonality was taken to be one minus Pielou's evenness. Tissue-enriched TCRs were identified through differential abundance testing performed on productive amino-acid clonotypes, with a minimum total count of 5 and an alpha of 0.1. Repertoire overlap between compartments was quantified with the Jaccard Index and Morisita Overlap Index. TCR beta CDR3s were clustered by GLIPH together with public tetramer-defined viral CDR3s, and at least three viral sequences plus V-gene enrichment were required for viral motifs. TCRdb's version of the immuneACCESS table is confined to in-frame rearrangements and falls short of the full clone set. An unresolved V gene accounts for under half of the shortfall where checked; the remainder is of unknown origin. That table is the source of V, J and clone size, and D and trimming were worked out from the DNA. Recorded for this sample are roughly 72,000 clones; around 84% of them occurred a single time. The top ten hold more than 9% of the sample.

At diagnosis, tumor, uninvolved tumor-adjacent lung and peripheral blood were collected and then preserved as a mix of FFPE and fresh-frozen material. Blood samples were analyzed as peripheral blood mononuclear cells for TCR repertoire profiling. This TCR was sampled from a female donor older than 55 with stage I lung adenocarcinoma. The sequencing here drew on peripheral blood, taken before any cancer treatment. Recombination connected TRBV30 to TRBJ2-6; TRBD2 is a possible D gene, resting on 6 matching bases. The nucleotides read TGTGCCTGGAGTCAAGCTGGGGGGACTGGGGCCAACGTCCTGACTTTC. It specifies CAWSQAGGTGANVLTF.